The present T cell receptor (beta chain) was sequenced within a study of high-grade serous ovarian cancer treatment subgroups. Study details: Samples averaged 14,192 reads and roughly 7,700 unique TCR beta rearrangements.

As to this clone: Its target is not known.

The tumor samples were collected prior to definitive surgery or chemotherapy. Only in-frame clones appear in the TCRdb table, and some are missing; sequencing was by immunoSEQ multiplex PCR. The data contain 5,000 or so clones, roughly 65% of them singletons. Broader study findings: Different patients shared almost no repertoire; same-patient tumors shared about 0.1 to 0.8. Bulk tumor TCR sequencing gave no spatial information. CDR1 and CDR2 were left unanalyzed; analyses focused on CDR3.

This CDR3 is built from 14 residues. Germline V gives CDR1 SGHKS, CDR2 YYEKEE (reference sequence). V was pared by 2 bases and J by 8 bases, with 14 bases between. The chain is built from TRBV5-5 and TRBJ1-3; D possibly corresponds to TRBD1 (5 bases). Sequencing was carried out using tumor tissue. This sequence was found in a human donor with high-grade serous ovarian cancer. The CDR3 loop reads CASSFLGGEDTIYF. The CDR3 DNA is TGTGCCAGCAGCTTCCTGGGGGGGGAGGACACCATATATTTT.